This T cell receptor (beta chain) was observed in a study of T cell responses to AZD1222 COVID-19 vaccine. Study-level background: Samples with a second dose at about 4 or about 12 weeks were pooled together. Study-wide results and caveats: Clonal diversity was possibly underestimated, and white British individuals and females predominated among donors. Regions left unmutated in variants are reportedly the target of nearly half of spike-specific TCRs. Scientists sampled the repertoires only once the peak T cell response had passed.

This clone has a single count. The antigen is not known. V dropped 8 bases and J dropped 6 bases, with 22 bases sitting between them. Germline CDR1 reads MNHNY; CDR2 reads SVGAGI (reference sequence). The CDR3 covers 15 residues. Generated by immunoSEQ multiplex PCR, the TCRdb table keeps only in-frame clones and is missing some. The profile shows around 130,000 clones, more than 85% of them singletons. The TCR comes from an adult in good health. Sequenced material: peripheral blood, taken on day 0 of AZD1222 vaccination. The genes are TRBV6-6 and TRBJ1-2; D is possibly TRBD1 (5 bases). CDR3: CASGVRKTDEDGYTF. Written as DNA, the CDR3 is TGTGCCAGCGGAGTCAGGAAGACAGATGAGGATGGCTACACCTTC.